This entry features one TCR beta chain sequence. The entry originates in a study of blood T cell repertoires in COVID-19. Measured with immunoSEQ multiplex PCR; TCRdb has only the in-frame clones, and not every one. The table has about 100,000 clones, about 89% seen once; the top ten hold roughly 17%. The V gene lost 0 bases and the J gene lost 3 bases, with 11 bases spanning the gap. Germline CDR1 is KGHSH and CDR2 is LQKENI. The CDR3 consists of 15 residues. The source of this sequence is a man aged 50 to 59 with acute or convalescent COVID-19. The J gene is TRBJ1-1, the V gene TRBV18, with D maybe TRBD1 (5 bases). The sequenced sample consisted of peripheral blood. CDR3 in amino acids: CASSPPVGADTEAFF. The DNA of the CDR3 is TGTGCCAGCTCACCACCGGTAGGGGCCGACACTGAAGCTTTCTTT.